The rows below give T cell receptor beta chains drawn from one sample of a study of cytomegalovirus exposure and HLA in healthy donors. Sequencing used immunoSEQ multiplex PCR; TCRdb keeps in-frame clones, though not all of them. The top ten clones hold around 3.6% of a sample with around 74,000 clones, around 78% of them seen once. Material: PBMCs. The source is a man aged 35-49 years in good health and CMV-seronegative. CDR3s include the opening cysteine and the closing phenylalanine or tryptophan. A D gene is named only where the DNA matches it firmly. Where a row states a size, it is once, few, many or the class of an expanded clone; other rows omit it.

v_gene	abundance	len	j_gene	d_gene	CDR3aa	CDR3nt
TRBV27	NA	13	TRBJ1-2	NA	CASSPDSEYGYTF	TGTGCCAGCAGTCCGGACTCGGAGTATGGCTACACCTTC
TRBV10-3	NA	15	TRBJ2-7	TRBD1	CAISDGTGGLDEQYF	TGTGCCATCAGTGACGGGACAGGGGGTCTTGACGAGCAGTACTTC
TRBV2	NA	14	TRBJ1-3	NA	CASIGELAGNTIYF	TGTGCCAGCATCGGAGAGTTGGCTGGAAACACCATATATTTT
TRBV6-4	many	15	TRBJ1-6	NA	CASSDSQGGNSPLHF	TGTGCCAGCAGTGACTCACAGGGTGGCAATTCACCCCTCCACTTT
TRBV4-2	NA	22	TRBJ1-5	NA	CASSQDSGGHLLPHYSNQPQHF	TGTGCCAGCAGCCAAGACTCGGGAGGACATTTACTTCCCCACTATAGCAATCAGCCCCAGCATTTT
TRBV5-1	NA	15	TRBJ2-7	TRBD2	CASSLGGVSGYEQYF	TGCGCCAGCAGCTTGGGAGGGGTTAGCGGGTACGAGCAGTACTTC
TRBV5-1	NA	13	TRBJ1-1	TRBD1	CASSLGTGTEAFF	TGCGCCAGCAGCTTGGGGACAGGTACTGAAGCTTTCTTT
TRBV27	NA	17	TRBJ2-1	NA	CASSPLDRPSSYNEQFF	TGTGCCAGCAGTCCCCTAGACAGACCCAGCTCCTACAATGAGCAGTTCTTC
TRBV6-5	NA	13	TRBJ2-1	NA	CASRPRYYNEQFF	TGTGCCAGCAGACCGCGATACTACAATGAGCAGTTCTTC
TRBV18	NA	13	TRBJ2-7	TRBD1	CASSLGTDYEQYF	TGTGCCAGCTCACTGGGGACAGACTACGAGCAGTACTTC
TRBV5-1	NA	13	TRBJ1-1	NA	CASSLLGSTEAFF	TGCGCCAGCAGCTTACTGGGGAGCACTGAAGCTTTCTTT
TRBV5-1	few	17	TRBJ2-3	TRBD1	CASSLGRDRGQTDTQYF	TGCGCCAGCAGCTTGGGACGGGACAGGGGGCAAACAGATACGCAGTATTTT
TRBV2	NA	13	TRBJ2-7	TRBD1	CASSGGQAYEQYF	TGTGCCAGCAGTGGCGGACAGGCCTACGAGCAGTACTTC
TRBV2	NA	15	TRBJ2-3	TRBD1	CASITGQGVADTQYF	TGTGCCAGCATTACGGGACAGGGAGTTGCAGATACGCAGTATTTT
TRBV6-5	once	14	TRBJ1-2	TRBD1	CASSYSDRVEGYTF	TGTGCCAGCAGTTACTCGGACAGGGTGGAAGGCTACACCTTC
TRBV14	NA	14	TRBJ1-1	NA	CASSPTRWRTEAFF	TGTGCCAGCAGCCCAACAAGGTGGCGGACTGAAGCTTTCTTT
TRBV30	NA	15	TRBJ2-4	NA	CAWSLKYAGLNIQYF	TGTGCCTGGAGTCTCAAATACGCGGGGCTAAACATTCAGTACTTC
TRBV7-6	NA	17	TRBJ2-1	NA	CASSLEQGDLFYNEQFF	TGTGCCAGCAGCTTAGAACAGGGCGACCTATTCTACAATGAGCAGTTCTTC
TRBV7-9	NA	16	TRBJ2-1	TRBD2	CASSFLLAGGNNEQFF	TGTGCCAGCAGCTTTCTTCTAGCGGGGGGGAACAATGAGCAGTTCTTC
TRBV28	NA	15	TRBJ2-5	NA	CASRLRAGPQETQYF	TGTGCCAGCAGACTGAGGGCGGGGCCCCAAGAGACCCAGTACTTC
TRBV6-5	NA	14	TRBJ1-2	TRBD1	CASLRQGAYYGYTF	TGTGCCAGCCTCCGACAGGGAGCCTACTATGGCTACACCTTC
TRBV5-1	NA	14	TRBJ1-2	NA	CASDLYPGNYGYTF	TGCGCCAGTGACCTTTACCCGGGTAACTATGGCTACACCTTC
TRBV28	once	15	TRBJ1-5	NA	CASRDGGMSNQPQHF	TGTGCCAGCAGGGATGGGGGGATGAGCAATCAGCCCCAGCATTTT
TRBV28	NA	11	TRBJ1-2	NA	CAGRGNYGYTF	TGTGCCGGCCGGGGAAACTATGGCTACACCTTC
TRBV18	NA	15	TRBJ2-7	NA	CASSLSQGLPYEQYF	TGTGCCAGCTCACTGAGCCAGGGTCTCCCCTACGAGCAGTACTTC
TRBV5-4	NA	14	TRBJ2-5	TRBD1	CASSLATGSETQYF	TGTGCCAGCAGCTTGGCGACAGGGTCGGAGACCCAGTACTTC
TRBV9	NA	14	TRBJ1-2	TRBD1	CASSNRGQSDGYTF	TGTGCCAGCAGCAACAGGGGGCAGAGTGATGGCTACACCTTC
TRBV6-5	NA	13	TRBJ1-1	NA	CASSREQDTEAFF	TGTGCCAGCTCCAGGGAACAGGACACTGAAGCTTTCTTT
TRBV13	NA	15	TRBJ2-1	NA	CASSPAGGLYNEQFF	TGTGCCAGCAGCCCCGCCGGTGGACTATACAATGAGCAGTTCTTC
TRBV5-8	NA	16	TRBJ1-4	NA	CASSLVSRWSNEKLFF	TGTGCCAGCAGCTTGGTCTCCCGGTGGTCTAATGAAAAACTGTTTTTT
TRBV7-2	NA	13	TRBJ2-7	NA	CASSKQGSDEQYF	TGTGCCAGCAGCAAACAGGGTTCGGACGAGCAGTACTTC
TRBV11-3	NA	13	TRBJ2-7	NA	CASSLGHSGEQYF	TGTGCCAGCAGCCTTGGACATTCTGGGGAGCAGTACTTC
TRBV18	NA	13	TRBJ2-7	NA	CASSPPGGYEQYF	TGTGCCAGCTCACCACCAGGGGGATACGAGCAGTACTTC
TRBV5-1	NA	14	TRBJ2-7	TRBD1	CASSAGQALYEQYF	TGCGCCAGCAGCGCGGGACAGGCCCTCTACGAGCAGTACTTC
TRBV6-1	once	14	TRBJ1-5	NA	CASSRVVGNQPQHF	TGTGCCAGCAGCCGGGTGGTAGGCAATCAGCCCCAGCATTTT
TRBV6-1	NA	16	TRBJ1-6	NA	CASSEATTVGNPPLHF	TGTGCCAGCAGTGAAGCCACCACCGTCGGGAATCCACCCCTCCACTTT
TRBV10-3	NA	15	TRBJ2-1	NA	CAISTRQTPYNEQFF	TGTGCCATCAGTACCAGACAGACCCCCTACAATGAGCAGTTCTTC
TRBV29-1	NA	13	TRBJ2-5	TRBD2	CSVPGLASETQYF	TGCAGCGTTCCGGGACTAGCGTCAGAGACCCAGTACTTC
TRBV5-6	few	13	TRBJ1-1	NA	CASSLNGVPEAFF	TGTGCCAGCAGCTTAAACGGGGTTCCTGAAGCTTTCTTT
TRBV6-6	NA	15	TRBJ1-3	NA	CASSLQAPTGNTIYF	TGTGCCAGCAGTTTACAGGCACCCACTGGAAACACCATATATTTT
TRBV6-5	NA	15	TRBJ2-1	TRBD1	CASSSDRVLYNEQFF	TGTGCCAGCAGTTCCGACAGGGTGTTATACAATGAGCAGTTCTTC
TRBV18	NA	14	TRBJ1-4	TRBD1	CASSPQGAQEKLFF	TGTGCCAGCTCCCCACAGGGGGCGCAAGAAAAACTGTTTTTT
TRBV19	NA	15	TRBJ1-2	NA	CASSTPPPGYYGYTF	TGTGCCAGTAGTACACCCCCCCCAGGCTACTATGGCTACACCTTC
TRBV9	NA	14	TRBJ1-2	NA	CASTPARSNYGYTF	TGTGCCAGCACCCCTGCCAGGTCTAACTATGGCTACACCTTC
TRBV10-1	NA	15	TRBJ2-7	TRBD1	CASSPGTGSTYEQYF	TGCGCCAGCAGCCCCGGGACAGGGAGTACCTACGAGCAGTACTTC
TRBV10-3	NA	18	TRBJ1-2	NA	CAISTEIRGINPNYGYTF	TGTGCCATCAGTACCGAGATCCGGGGAATTAATCCTAACTATGGCTACACCTTC
TRBV19	NA	16	TRBJ1-6	NA	CASRGLDSGMNSPLHF	TGTGCCAGTAGGGGTTTGGATTCGGGAATGAATTCACCCCTCCACTTT
TRBV7-2	NA	13	TRBJ2-5	NA	CASSYRGGETQYF	TGTGCCAGCAGTTACAGGGGGGGTGAGACCCAGTACTTC
TRBV27	NA	15	TRBJ1-2	TRBD1	CASSAQGARYYGYPF	TGTGCCAGCAGTGCACAGGGGGCGCGGTACTATGGCTACCCCTTC
TRBV11-2	NA	15	TRBJ2-4	TRBD1	CASSPRGPAKNIQYF	TGTGCCAGCAGCCCCAGGGGGCCGGCCAAAAACATTCAGTACTTC
TRBV4-1	NA	18	TRBJ2-2	TRBD2	CASSQDSAGGLNTGELFF	TGCGCCAGCAGCCAAGATTCCGCGGGGGGGCTTAACACCGGGGAGCTGTTTTTT
TRBV4-3	NA	16	TRBJ2-1	NA	CASSQDSGNSYNEQFF	TGCGCCAGCAGCCAAGACTCGGGGAACTCCTACAATGAGCAGTTCTTC
TRBV28	few	15	TRBJ1-5	NA	CASSLGEGGNQPQHF	TGTGCCAGCAGTTTAGGGGAGGGGGGCAATCAGCCCCAGCATTTT
TRBV10-3	NA	14	TRBJ1-1	TRBD1	CAITPGQLYTEAFF	TGTGCCATCACCCCGGGACAGCTTTACACTGAAGCTTTCTTT
TRBV29-1	NA	14	TRBJ2-7	NA	CSVWSPRQGGEQYF	TGCAGCGTCTGGTCACCTCGGCAGGGCGGCGAGCAGTACTTC
TRBV10-3	few	13	TRBJ1-5	NA	CAISGQFNQPQHF	TGTGCCATCAGTGGACAGTTTAATCAGCCCCAGCATTTT
TRBV4-2	NA	14	TRBJ2-5	NA	CASSQGSRQETQYF	TGTGCCAGCAGCCAAGGGAGCCGACAAGAGACCCAGTACTTC
TRBV4-2	few	15	TRBJ1-1	NA	CASSQEEQANTEAFF	TGTGCCAGCAGCCAAGAAGAACAGGCGAACACTGAAGCTTTCTTT
TRBV14	few	15	TRBJ2-7	NA	CASSQVHYPVYEQYF	TGTGCCAGCAGCCAAGTCCACTATCCGGTTTACGAGCAGTACTTC
TRBV25-1	once	14	TRBJ1-6	NA	CASSPTGRSSPLHF	TGTGCCAGCAGCCCAACAGGGCGCAGTTCACCCCTCCACTTT